The T cell receptor beta chain described here comes from a study of blood T cells in healthy people across ages. Study observations and caveats: More naive CD4+ cells and higher diversity marked long-lived donors relative to aged donors.

A second PCR, run for 7 to 11 cycles, used a sample-barcoded 5' primer plus a J-beta primer mix. TCRdb called the 5' RACE reads again in MiXCR, with one record for every CDR3 protein. The data show about 1.4 million distinct CDR3 sequences, approximately 59% seen once. In terms of origin and age, donors were healthy Caucasian individuals from Russia aged about 6 to 90. Isolating PBMCs gave at least 7 million of these cells per sample. As to this clonotype: What it recognizes is unknown.

Germline CDR1 and CDR2: DFQATT and SNEGSKA (reference sequence). V dropped 0 bases and J dropped 14; count of bases not matched to a gene: 10. The CDR3 loop spans 13 amino acids. The chain is built from TRBV20-1 and TRBJ2-3; TRBD2 matches at 8 bases. Sequencing input: blood. The source of this sequence is a man younger than 35 in good health. The CDR3 nucleotides read TGCAGTGCTAGAGATAACGCGGGGGGTAATTGGTATTTT. This translates into CSARDNAGGNWYF.